The 23 T cell receptor beta chains given below trace back to one sample, sequenced in a study of blood T cells in healthy people across ages. The use of a sample-barcoded 5' primer and a J-beta primer mix characterized a second PCR of roughly 7 to 11 cycles. TCRdb called the 5' RACE reads again in MiXCR, with one record for every CDR3 protein. In the table there are about 1.6 million distinct CDR3 sequences, almost 35% of which are singletons. The sample comprised blood. All receptors come from a woman in her 30s in good health.

The chain joins TRBV5-1 to TRBJ1-6; possibly TRBD1 for D (6 bases). The ends were cut back, 4 bases at V and 1 base at J, with 9 bases in the middle. This CDR3 contains 15 residues. Germline loops: CDR1 SGHRS, CDR2 YFSETQ. CDR3 in amino acids: CASSMDSSYNSPLHF. The CDR3 DNA sequence: TGCGCCAGCAGCATGGACAGTTCCTATAATTCACCCCTCCACTTT.

The sample holds a few counts of this clonotype. The chain carries TRBV12-3 or TRBV12-4 and TRBJ2-5, with D unresolved. CDR3 size: 13 residues. V was trimmed by 3 bases and J by 6 bases, leaving 11 bases between them. CDR3 sequence: CASSLGKAKTQYF. In DNA form, the CDR3 reads TGTGCCAGCAGTTTGGGGAAGGCCAAGACCCAGTACTTC.

The chain is built from TRBV29-1 and TRBJ2-7, with D possibly called TRBD1 or TRBD2 (5 bases each). With 4 bases removed from V and 2 bases from J, the gap between germline ends came to 18 bases. Germline CDR1 and CDR2: SQVTM and ANQGSEA. The CDR3 covers 15 residues. The CDR3: CSVAFILRDPYEQYF. The CDR3 DNA sequence: TGCAGCGTTGCCTTTATCCTACGGGACCCCTACGAGCAGTACTTC.

V is TRBV6-5 and J is TRBJ1-4; 9 nucleotides line up with TRBD1. This CDR3 has 16 amino acids. CDR1 is MNHEY, CDR2 SVGAGI, per germline. V lost 6 bases and J lost 10; bases outside the gene matches: 15. The CDR3 sequence is CASRSGTGLMAGKLFF. The CDR3 DNA reads TGTGCCAGCAGATCCGGGACAGGGCTCATGGCGGGAAAACTGTTTTTT.

The V gene is TRBV28, the J gene TRBJ2-1; 7 bases line up with TRBD2. J gave up 6 bases and V 4 bases, and 9 bases lay outside the gene matches. CDR1 is MDHEN and CDR2 is SYDVKM in the germline V gene. The CDR3 contains 15 residues. The CDR3 loop reads CASSSLGGRGNEQFF. The DNA of the CDR3 is TGTGCCAGCAGTTCCTTGGGTGGGAGGGGCAATGAGCAGTTCTTC.

This clonotype was counted at least ten times. The chain combines TRBV20-1 with TRBJ1-6; a weak D match, TRBD1 (5 bases). CDR3 length equals 17 residues. The V and J ends lost 0 bases and 0 bases respectively, with 12 bases between them. In germline, CDR1 is DFQATT, CDR2 SNEGSKA (reference sequence). In DNA form, the CDR3 reads TGCAGTGCTAGAGATGGGGCCCGGAGCTCCTATAATTCACCCCTCCACTTT. Protein product: CSARDGARSSYNSPLHF.

This clonotype has just a few counts. V usage is TRBV5-1 and J usage is TRBJ2-2, with 9 bases matching TRBD2. Germline loops: CDR1 SGHRS, CDR2 YFSETQ. This CDR3 region has 16 residues. Unmatched junction bases numbered 2, after V lost 0 bases and J lost 2 bases. The CDR3 DNA is TGCGCCAGCAGCTTGGCCCTAGCGGGAAACACCGGGGAGCTGTTTTTT. As protein: CASSLALAGNTGELFF.

The chain carries TRBV7-6 and TRBJ1-4; TRBD1 agrees at 7 bases. V was pared by 5 bases and J by 10 bases, with 13 bases of the junction left unmatched. Per the germline V gene, CDR1 is SGHVS and CDR2 is FNYEAQ. This CDR3 region has 15 residues. CDR3 bases: TGTGCCAGCAGCCACGGCTCCGGGACAGAGCCAAAACTGTTTTTT. It codes for CASSHGSGTEPKLFF.

This clonotype was counted only a few times. The chain uses TRBV15 and TRBJ2-7; D possibly corresponds to TRBD1 (5 bases). This CDR3 has 15 amino acids. The V end lost 1 base, the J end lost 0 bases, and 10 bases lay between the germline ends. Per germline, CDR1 LNHNV and CDR2 YYDKDF (reference sequence). The CDR3 nucleotides read TGTGCCACCAGCAGAGGGCAGGGTTCCTCCTACGAGCAGTACTTC. This codes for CATSRGQGSSYEQYF.

The V call is TRBV5-1, the J call TRBJ2-5, with D possibly being TRBD2 (5 bases). The CDR3 is 15 residues long. The ends were cut back, 0 bases at V and 5 bases at J, with 14 bases in the middle. From germline, CDR1 is SGHRS and CDR2 YFSETQ. In DNA form, the CDR3 reads TGCGCCAGCAGCTTGGGCGGGTCCCACGGGGAGACCCAGTACTTC. Translating gives CASSLGGSHGETQYF.

This clonotype was observed a few times. The CDR3 protein is CASSDKDRRPSNEKLFF. The CDR3 bases are TGTGCCAGCAGTGACAAAGACAGACGCCCTTCCAATGAAAAACTGTTTTTT. The chain couples TRBV2 to TRBJ1-4; D might be TRBD1 (5 bases). CDR1 is SNHLY and CDR2 is FYNNEI in the germline V gene. The CDR3 is 17 amino acids. Trimming removed 3 bases at V and 5 bases at J, with 19 bases between.

The rearrangement joins TRBV28 to TRBJ1-4, with TRBD1 as a possible D gene (5 bases). CDR1 is MDHEN, CDR2 SYDVKM, per germline. V was clipped by 6 bases and J by 4 bases, with 15 bases between them. CDR3 length: 15 residues. The CDR3 bases are TGTGCCAGCAGAGCTGTCCGGGACCATAATGAAAAACTGTTTTTT. It is translated as CASRAVRDHNEKLFF. Filled out from reference TRBV28 and TRBJ1-4, the complete variable domain reads DVKVTQSSRYLVKRTGEKVFLECVQDMDHENMFWYRQDPGLGLRLIYFSYDVKMKEKGDIPEGYSVSREKKERFSLILESASTNQTSMYLCASRAVRDHNEKLFFGSGTQLSVL.

The V gene is TRBV30, the J gene TRBJ2-7; 7 bases match TRBD2. The germline V gene has CDR1 GTSNPN and CDR2 SVGIG (reference sequence). The V gene end was trimmed by 3 bases and the J gene end by 7 bases; junction bases not matched to a gene: 3. CDR3 length: 11 amino acids. The CDR3 nucleotides read TGTGCCTGGAGGACAGCGGGGGAGCAGTACTTC. Its protein product is CAWRTAGEQYF. Drawing the rest from reference TRBV30 and TRBJ2-7, the complete variable domain is SQTIHQWPATLVQPVGSPLSLECTVEGTSNPNLYWYRQAAGRGLQLLFYSVGIGQISSEVPQNLSASRPQDRQFILSSKKLLLSDSGFYLCAWRTAGEQYFGPGTRLTVT.

J is TRBJ1-1 and V is TRBV20-1; weak D call: TRBD1 (5 bases). Per germline, CDR1 DFQATT and CDR2 SNEGSKA (reference sequence). Trimming cost V 6 bases and J 6 bases, with 14 bases left between them. The CDR3 is 12 amino acids. In DNA, the CDR3 is TGCAGTGCGACGAGCTCGGGACCTGAAGCTTTCTTT. Its translation: CSATSSGPEAFF.

This clonotype came up a few times. The chain employs TRBV5-1 and TRBJ2-1; TRBD2 aligns across 7 bases. Germline loops: CDR1 SGHRS, CDR2 YFSETQ. CDR3 length: 15 amino acids. Unmatched junction bases numbered 7, after V lost 7 bases and J lost 0 bases. The CDR3 DNA follows: TGCGCCAGCCAGACGGGCGGGAGCTCCTACAATGAGCAGTTCTTC. Translated: CASQTGGSSYNEQFF.

The sample holds a few counts of this clonotype. This chain joins TRBV15 and TRBJ2-7, with D possibly called TRBD1 or TRBD2 (5 bases each). Germline V gene lookup returns CDR1 LNHNV and CDR2 YYDKDF (reference sequence). V was cut by 1 base and J by 5 bases, with 21 bases left in between. The CDR3 sequence is 17 residues long. CDR3 residues: CATSRGLVLGVPDEQYF. CDR3 coding DNA: TGTGCCACCAGCAGAGGTTTGGTATTGGGGGTGCCCGACGAGCAGTACTTC.

In this sample, this clonotype turned up a few times. This chain joins TRBV5-1 and TRBJ2-1; D unresolved. From germline, CDR1 is SGHRS and CDR2 YFSETQ. V dropped 4 bases and J dropped 3 bases, with 14 bases sitting between them. This CDR3 contains 15 residues. For the CDR3, the DNA is TGCGCCAGCAGCGACGAAATGCTGGTCTACAATGAGCAGTTCTTC. Its protein is CASSDEMLVYNEQFF. The full variable domain, in which reference TRBV5-1 and TRBJ2-1 provide the parts outside the CDR3, is KAGVTQTPRYLIKTRGQQVTLSCSPISGHRSVSWYQQTPGQGLQFLFEYFSETQRNKGNFPGRFSGRQFSNSRSEMNVSTLELGDSALYLCASSDEMLVYNEQFFGPGTRLTVL.

The rearrangement joins TRBV21-1 to TRBJ1-5; the table's D call TRBD1 went unverified against the DNA. TRBV21-1 is noted as a pseudogene. The CDR3 is 15 residues long. In nucleotides, the CDR3 is TGTGCCAGCAGCAAGGATACAGGTCGGGATCAGCCCCAGCATTTT. Protein product: CASSKDTGRDQPQHF.

This sequence joins TRBV28 and TRBJ1-3, with TRBD1 identical over 7 bases. Germline CDR1 reads MDHEN; CDR2 reads SYDVKM. Trimming removed 9 bases from V and 4 bases from J; junction bases left unmatched: 6. There are 13 residues in the CDR3. This chain's CDR3 is CASSQGGGNTIYF. The CDR3 nucleotides read TGTGCCAGTTCCCAGGGGGGAGGAAACACCATATATTTT.

This clonotype was found a few times. The J gene is TRBJ2-2, the V gene TRBV3-1; D is uncertain. Germline V gene data show CDR1 as LGHDT and CDR2 as YNNKEL (reference sequence). CDR3 size: 13 residues. Trimming left V 0 bases short and J 6 bases short, with 5 bases between. Written as DNA, the CDR3 is TGTGCCAGCAGCCAAGAGGAATCCGGGGAGCTGTTTTTT. Amino acid sequence: CASSQEESGELFF.

In this sample, this clonotype turned up a few times. The germline gene is not matched at one end of the junction; a read error may be the cause. The rearrangement uses TRBV7-9 and TRBJ2-5, with no clear D. This CDR3 has 14 residues. Germline V gene lookup returns CDR1 SEHNR and CDR2 FQNEAQ (reference sequence). CDR3 DNA sequence: TGTGCCAGCAACTTAAGGATAGACACGGAGACCCAGTACTTC. Its protein is CASNLRIDTETQYF.

This clonotype was seen only a few times. The CDR3 DNA is TGTGCCAGCAGTCTGGACAACCCATTACCCTACCTCAATCAGCCCCAGCATTTT. Translating it yields CASSLDNPLPYLNQPQHF. J is TRBJ1-5 and V is TRBV12-3 or TRBV12-4; weak D call: TRBD1 (5 bases). V was cut by 5 bases and J by 3 bases, with 23 bases left in between. The CDR3 covers 18 residues.

J is TRBJ2-5 and V is TRBV7-3; 11 bases fit TRBD1. This CDR3 comprises 16 residues. Germline V gives CDR1 SGHTA, CDR2 FQGTGA. Losses at the gene ends were 5 bases for V and 5 bases for J; bases not matched to a gene: 10. CDR3 amino acids: CASSQGQGAKGETQYF. DNA of the CDR3: TGTGCCAGCAGCCAAGGACAGGGGGCGAAGGGTGAGACCCAGTACTTC. The full variable domain, in which reference TRBV7-3 and TRBJ2-5 provide the parts outside the CDR3, is GAGVSQTPSNKVTEKGKYVELRCDPISGHTALYWYRQSLGQGPEFLIYFQGTGAADDSGLPNDRFFAVRPEGSVSTLKIQRTERGDSAVYLCASSQGQGAKGETQYFGPGTRLLVL.